The next 16 T cell receptor beta chains were all read from a single sample in a study of blood T cell repertoires in COVID-19. Libraries were prepared by immunoSEQ multiplex PCR; TCRdb keeps only in-frame clonotypes and omits some of them. Of some 260,000 clones in the sample, about four fifths were seen once. Sequenced sample: peripheral blood. These receptors were taken from a man at least 80 years old with acute or convalescent COVID-19.

The chain has TRBV6-5 and TRBJ1-5, with 9 bases that match TRBD1. Trimming at V came to 6 bases and at J to 3 bases, leaving 0 bases not matched to a gene. Germline CDR1 and CDR2: MNHEY and SVGAGI. The CDR3 contains 13 residues. CDR3 in DNA: TGTGCCAGCAGACAGGGGGCCAATCAGCCCCAGCATTTT. This gives the protein CASRQGANQPQHF.

The gene calls are TRBV27 and TRBJ1-1, with D unresolved. The CDR3 consists of 14 residues. Trimming took off 2 bases at V and 2 bases at J, with 9 bases between the two ends. Germline V gene data show CDR1 as MNHEY and CDR2 as SMNVEV (reference sequence). The CDR3 DNA is TGTGCCAGCAGTTTAGGGCATAAAAACACTGAAGCTTTCTTT. It codes for CASSLGHKNTEAFF.

The V and J genes are TRBV7-2 and TRBJ2-1; a possible D gene is TRBD1 (6 bases). V lost 3 bases, J lost 0 bases, and 9 bases lay in between. The CDR3 spans 15 residues. Germline values: CDR1 SGHTA, CDR2 FQGNSA. The CDR3 spells CASSFDRSSYNEQFF. The DNA of the CDR3 is TGTGCCAGCAGCTTCGACAGGTCCTCCTACAATGAGCAGTTCTTC.

The V and J genes are TRBV18 and TRBJ1-1, with TRBD1 as a possible D gene (6 bases). CDR1 is KGHSH and CDR2 is LQKENI in the germline V gene. With 3 bases removed from V and 1 base from J, the gap between germline ends came to 18 bases. This CDR3 contains 17 residues. In DNA, the CDR3 is TGTGCCAGCTCACCCTCCGCAGGGGCCATAGGGAACACTGAAGCTTTCTTT. This translates into CASSPSAGAIGNTEAFF.

The V and J genes are TRBV7-6 and TRBJ2-2; 9 bases are a match to TRBD2. Per germline, CDR1 SGHVS and CDR2 FNYEAQ. The CDR3 totals 17 residues. V lost 0 bases, J lost 2 bases, and 4 bases stayed unmatched. The CDR3 loop reads CASSLAASGTNTGELFF. DNA for the CDR3: TGTGCCAGCAGCTTAGCGGCTAGCGGGACTAACACCGGGGAGCTGTTTTTT.

The V gene is TRBV6-5, the J gene TRBJ1-6; D is perhaps TRBD1 (5 bases). V was clipped by 6 bases and J by 9 bases, with 12 bases between them. Germline CDR1 reads MNHEY; CDR2 reads SVGAGI. This CDR3 contains 13 residues. The CDR3 bases are TGTGCCAGCAGGGGGCAGATGAGTTCACCCCTCCACTTT. Amino acid sequence: CASRGQMSSPLHF.

This chain uses TRBV27 with TRBJ1-1; 7 positions agree with TRBD1. The V segment lost 1 base and the J segment 1 base; nucleotides outside the gene matches: 3. The CDR3 loop spans 15 amino acids. Looked up from germline, CDR1 is MNHEY and CDR2 is SMNVEV (reference sequence). For the CDR3, the DNA is TGTGCCAGCAGTTTATTAGCAGGGGGGAACACTGAAGCTTTCTTT. Its protein is CASSLLAGGNTEAFF.

The chain links TRBV27 to TRBJ2-7; 9 bases map to TRBD2. V lost 7 bases and J lost 2; bases outside the gene matches: 12. Per the germline V gene, CDR1 is MNHEY and CDR2 is SMNVEV (reference sequence). The CDR3 totals 16 residues. The CDR3 reads CASTGVAGGPPYEQYF. In nucleotides, the CDR3 is TGTGCCAGCACGGGAGTGGCGGGGGGGCCACCCTACGAGCAGTACTTC.

V gene TRBV11-1 combines with J gene TRBJ2-1; D may be TRBD2 (5 bases). The CDR3 has 14 residues. Trimming stripped 4 bases from V and 0 bases from J, with 7 bases between. Per the germline V gene, CDR1 is SGHAT and CDR2 is FQDESV (reference sequence). Written as DNA, the CDR3 is TGTGCCAGCAGCTCCCGGGGCTCCTACAATGAGCAGTTCTTC. It yields the protein CASSSRGSYNEQFF.

V and J are TRBV10-3 and TRBJ2-2; maybe TRBD2 (5 bases). The CDR3 consists of 13 residues. V lost 3 bases and J lost 7, with 9 bases in between. CDR1 and CDR2 (germline): ENHRY, SYGVKD. The CDR3 nucleotides are TGTGCCATCAGTGAAAGAGGGTACGGGGAGCTGTTTTTT. The encoded protein is CAISERGYGELFF.

The chain recombines TRBV7-8 with TRBJ1-5, with D possibly being TRBD1 (6 bases). The V and J ends lost 5 bases and 3 bases respectively, with 17 bases between them. This CDR3 contains 16 residues. Germline lookup yields CDR1 SGHVS and CDR2 FQNEAQ. The CDR3 region has the DNA TGTGCCAGCAGCCAGGAGACAGGCCTGGCCAATCAGCCCCAGCATTTT. Translation gives CASSQETGLANQPQHF.

V and J are TRBV6-4 and TRBJ1-5; D not resolved. With 3 bases removed from V and 3 bases from J, the gap between germline ends came to 18 bases. The CDR3 spans 17 residues. Looked up from germline, CDR1 is MRHNA and CDR2 is SNTAGT. This chain's CDR3 is CASSDSIPTSSNQPQHF. In nucleotides, the CDR3 is TGTGCCAGCAGTGATTCCATCCCAACAAGTTCCAATCAGCCCCAGCATTTT.

The rearrangement uses TRBV2 and TRBJ1-2, with a weak D call TRBD1 (5 bases). V shed 2 bases and J shed 6 bases, with 10 bases lying between them. The germline V gene encodes CDR1 SNHLY and CDR2 FYNNEI. This CDR3 has 13 residues. The CDR3 protein is CASSEQWGDGYTF. The CDR3 bases are TGTGCCAGCAGTGAACAATGGGGGGATGGCTACACCTTC.

The rearrangement uses TRBV4-1 and TRBJ2-1; TRBD2 aligns across 14 bases. The CDR3 totals 18 residues. CDR1 and CDR2 from the germline V gene are MGHRA and YSYEKL. V was clipped by 1 base and J by 2 bases; unmatched bases: 4. The CDR3 DNA is TGCGCCAGCAGCCAAGGACTAGCGGGAGGGCCCGCCTACAATGAGCAGTTCTTC. It encodes CASSQGLAGGPAYNEQFF.

This rearrangement joins TRBV30 to TRBJ1-6; possible D gene TRBD1, 5 bases. The V and J ends lost 5 bases and 10 bases respectively, with 18 bases between them. The CDR3 is 14 residues long. Germline loops: CDR1 GTSNPN, CDR2 SVGIG (reference sequence). For the CDR3, the DNA is TGTGCCTGGTCTGGTAGTCTTCGGGGGTCACCCCTCCACTTT. Its protein is CAWSGSLRGSPLHF.

The CDR3 coding sequence is TGTGCCAGCAGCCCTTACCTTGACAGATCACCCTACGAGCAGTACTTC. It yields the protein CASSPYLDRSPYEQYF. The chain recombines TRBV11-1 with TRBJ2-7, with D maybe TRBD1 (5 bases). The germline V gene encodes CDR1 SGHAT and CDR2 FQDESV (reference sequence). Trimming removed 5 bases at V and 2 bases at J, with 19 bases between. This CDR3 is 16 amino acids long.